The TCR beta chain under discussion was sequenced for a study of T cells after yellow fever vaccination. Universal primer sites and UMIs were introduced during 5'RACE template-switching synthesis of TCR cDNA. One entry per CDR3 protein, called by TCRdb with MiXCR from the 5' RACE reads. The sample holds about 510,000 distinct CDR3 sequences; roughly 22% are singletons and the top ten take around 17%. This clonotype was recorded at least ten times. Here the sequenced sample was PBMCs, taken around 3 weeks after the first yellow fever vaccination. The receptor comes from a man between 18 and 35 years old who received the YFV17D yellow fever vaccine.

CDR3 amino acids: CASRGQGDTEAFF. In nucleotides, the CDR3 is TGTGCCAGCAGGGGACAGGGGGACACTGAAGCTTTCTTT. The chain uses TRBV12-3 or TRBV12-4 and TRBJ1-1, with 11 bases that match TRBD1. The V gene end was trimmed by 6 bases and the J gene end by 3 bases; junction bases not matched to a gene: 0. CDR3 length: 13 amino acids.